Each of the 10 T cell receptor beta chains below was sequenced from the same sample in a study of blood T cell repertoires in COVID-19. Clones were read by immunoSEQ multiplex PCR, and TCRdb kept only the in-frame ones, dropping some. The sample lists about 370,000 clones, over 75% occurring once. The sample was PBMCs or T cells enriched from blood (not recorded which). These receptors originate from a man younger than 30 who had recovered from COVID-19.

The chain has TRBV3-1 (or the pseudogene TRBV3-2) and TRBJ2-4; 10 bases map to TRBD2. The CDR3 length is 15 residues. V gave up 3 bases and J gave up 6 bases; unmatched junction bases: 5. Germline CDR1 is LGHDT and CDR2 is YNNKEL (reference sequence). CDR3 coding DNA: TGTGCCAGCAGCCACAGCGGGGGGGCCGCAAACATTCAGTACTTC. Protein: CASSHSGGAANIQYF.

This clone is a singleton in its sample. The chain carries TRBV5-4 and TRBJ2-7; 8 bases agree with TRBD1. The CDR3 loop spans 13 amino acids. The V gene's germline CDR1 is SGHNT and CDR2 YYREEE (reference sequence). V was clipped by 5 bases and J by 5 bases; unmatched bases: 6. In DNA, the CDR3 is TGTGCCAGCAGTCTGCAGGGGGCCAACGAGCAGTACTTC. Protein product: CASSLQGANEQYF.

The chain recombines TRBV7-8 with TRBJ1-2; D remains unclear. Germline CDR1 reads SGHVS; CDR2 reads FQNEAQ. With 5 bases removed from V and 2 bases from J, the gap between germline ends came to 6 bases. The CDR3 runs to 12 residues. The CDR3 region has the DNA TGTGCCAGCAGCGCCAGGAACTATGGCTACACCTTC. Protein: CASSARNYGYTF.

The V call is TRBV3-1 (or the pseudogene TRBV3-2), the J call TRBJ2-1; 9 nucleotides line up with TRBD2. Germline lookup yields CDR1 LGHDT and CDR2 YNNKEL (reference sequence). The CDR3 has 20 amino acids. The V and J ends lost 0 bases and 0 bases, in that order; junction bases with no gene match: 12. DNA for the CDR3: TGTGCCAGCAGCCAAGAGTTAGCGGGGGATACCCCGAGCTCCTACAATGAGCAGTTCTTC. Its translation: CASSQELAGDTPSSYNEQFF.

This chain uses TRBV6-5 with TRBJ2-1; D remains ambiguous. V gave up 3 bases and J gave up 4 bases, with 7 bases separating them. The CDR3 length is 13 residues. Per the germline V gene, CDR1 is MNHEY and CDR2 is SVGAGI. In nucleotides, the CDR3 is TGTGCCAGCAGTTATTCCGGGTACAATGAGCAGTTCTTC. It codes for CASSYSGYNEQFF.

CDR3 nucleotide sequence: TGTGCCAGCAGCTCTCAGGAGGGTCAGCCCCAGCATTTT. It specifies CASSSQEGQPQHF. The chain joins TRBV7-3 to TRBJ1-5; unclear D gene. This CDR3 region has 13 residues. Germline V lookup: CDR1 SGHTA, CDR2 FQGTGA. The V end lost 4 bases, the J end lost 6 bases, and 10 bases lay between the germline ends.

This clone has a single count. The chain employs TRBV2 and TRBJ1-4; TRBD1 agrees at 10 bases. The V gene's germline CDR1 is SNHLY and CDR2 FYNNEI. J was trimmed by 12 bases and V by 4 bases; bases with no gene match: 2. This CDR3 comprises 12 residues. The CDR3 is CASSGQGAELFF. The CDR3 nucleotides read TGTGCCAGCAGTGGACAGGGGGCAGAACTGTTTTTT.

Written as DNA, the CDR3 is TGTGCCAGCAGCGAAAGGGAGGGACTAGGACACAATGAGCAGTTCTTC. Its translation is CASSEREGLGHNEQFF. The rearrangement joins TRBV3-1 (or the pseudogene TRBV3-2) to TRBJ2-1, with TRBD2 matching over 8 bases. V shed 5 bases, J shed 5 bases, and the junction held 11 bases outside the gene matches. The CDR3 extends over 16 amino acids. CDR1 LGHDT and CDR2 YNNKEL come from the germline V gene (reference sequence).

V gene TRBV6-2 or TRBV6-3 combines with J gene TRBJ2-1; 7 bases map to TRBD2. The ends lost 7 bases at V and 3 bases at J; junction bases unmatched: 12. Per the germline V gene, CDR1 is MNHEY and CDR2 is SVGEGT. The CDR3 consists of 16 residues. CDR3 protein: CASTPPGLAVYNEQFF. Here the CDR3 DNA reads TGTGCCAGCACCCCCCCCGGGCTAGCGGTCTACAATGAGCAGTTCTTC.

V gene TRBV3-1 (or the pseudogene TRBV3-2) combines with J gene TRBJ1-1; no clear D. The germline V gene encodes CDR1 LGHDT and CDR2 YNNKEL (reference sequence). V was trimmed by 6 bases and J by 5 bases, leaving 7 bases between them. There are 11 residues in the CDR3. In nucleotides, the CDR3 is TGTGCCAGCAGAGACGGGACTGAAGCTTTCTTT. This codes for CASRDGTEAFF.